This entry lists 18 T cell receptor beta chains sequenced from one sample in a study of technical replicates of blood from a handful of donors. The table came from immunoSEQ multiplex PCR; TCRdb's copy has only in-frame clones and leaves some out. The sample records roughly 76,000 clones, around 94% being singletons. Input material: T cells isolated from PBMCs. The receptors were gathered from a human donor in good health.

The V and J genes are TRBV5-6 and TRBJ1-2; D is unclear. V lost 0 bases to trimming and J lost 3 bases, with 12 bases between them. Germline assignment: CDR1 SGHDT and CDR2 YYEEEE. This CDR3 is 15 amino acids long. As DNA, the CDR3 is TGTGCCAGCAGCTTGGAAGCGGACGCTTACTATGGCTACACCTTC. It yields the protein CASSLEADAYYGYTF.

This clone came up once. The chain employs TRBV18 and TRBJ1-2, with unresolved D. The CDR3 consists of 11 residues. CDR1 KGHSH and CDR2 LQKENI come from the germline V gene. V lost 5 bases and J lost 4, with 5 bases in between. The DNA for the CDR3 is TGTGCCAGCTCAACAGTCTATGGCTACACCTTC. Protein: CASSTVYGYTF.

The chain uses TRBV9 and TRBJ1-2; perhaps TRBD1 as D (6 bases). Germline V gene lookup returns CDR1 SGDLS and CDR2 YYNGEE. V was trimmed by 0 bases and J by 2 bases, leaving 20 bases between them. The CDR3 loop spans 18 amino acids. CDR3 nucleotide sequence: TGTGCCAGCAGCGTAGGTTTGAGGGGGAGATCCCCCAACTATGGCTACACCTTC. Amino acid sequence: CASSVGLRGRSPNYGYTF.

The CDR3 sequence: CASSRQGVNTEAFF. CDR3 nucleotide sequence: TGTGCCAGTAGTAGGCAGGGGGTGAACACTGAAGCTTTCTTT. V usage is TRBV19 and J usage is TRBJ1-1; 7 bases match TRBD1. Looked up from germline, CDR1 is LNHDA and CDR2 is SQIVND (reference sequence). Germline trimming cut 4 bases from V and 0 bases from J; bases unmatched to any gene: 2. This CDR3 contains 14 residues. Full variable domain (outside the CDR3, taken from reference TRBV19 and TRBJ1-1): DGGITQSPKYLFRKEGQNVTLSCEQNLNHDAMYWYRQDPGQGLRLIYYSQIVNDFQKGDIAEGYSVSREKKESFPLTVTSAQKNPTAFYLCASSRQGVNTEAFFGQGTRLTVV.

The J gene is TRBJ1-3, the V gene TRBV6-1; maybe TRBD1 (6 bases). The germline CDR1 and CDR2 sequences are MNHNS and SASEGT. V was clipped by 1 base and J by 0 bases, with 10 bases between them. The CDR3 totals 16 residues. As DNA, the CDR3 is TGTGCCAGCAGTGAAGGGGGGCCTAGCTCTGGAAACACCATATATTTT. Translation gives CASSEGGPSSGNTIYF.

The chain recombines TRBV7-2 with TRBJ2-7; no definite D call. The CDR3 covers 15 residues. Between the trimmed V and J ends, which lost 1 base and 0 bases, there was a span of 10 bases. Per germline, CDR1 SGHTA and CDR2 FQGNSA. The CDR3 protein is CASSLVAASSYEQYF. The CDR3 DNA follows: TGTGCCAGCAGCTTAGTGGCCGCTAGCTCCTACGAGCAGTACTTC. The full variable domain, rest sourced from reference TRBV7-2 and TRBJ2-7, is GAGVSQSPSNKVTEKGKDVELRCDPISGHTALYWYRQSLGQGLEFLIYFQGNSAPDKSGLPSDRFSAERTGGSVSTLTIQRTQQEDSAVYLCASSLVAASSYEQYFGPGTRLTVT.

The CDR3 loop is CASSPLADTQYF. CDR3 bases: TGTGCCAGCAGCCCCCTCGCAGATACGCAGTATTTT. This rearrangement joins TRBV5-4 to TRBJ2-3; no definite D call. The V gene lost 4 bases and the J gene lost 4 bases, with 7 bases spanning the gap. The CDR3 loop spans 12 amino acids. Germline CDR1 is SGHNT and CDR2 is YYREEE (reference sequence).

This chain uses TRBV10-3 with TRBJ2-5; 7 nucleotides line up with TRBD1. The CDR3 consists of 16 residues. With V trimmed by 0 bases and J by 5 bases, 9 bases remained unmatched. In germline, CDR1 is ENHRY, CDR2 SYGVKD. CDR3 DNA sequence: TGTGCCATCAGTGAGTCGGGAGAGGGGGCTTTGGAGACCCAGTACTTC. The encoded protein is CAISESGEGALETQYF.

This clone was seen a single time. J is TRBJ2-7 and V is TRBV5-1; D remains ambiguous. CDR3 length equals 11 residues. The germline CDR1 and CDR2 sequences are SGHRS and YFSETQ. Trimming shortened V by 3 bases and J by 2 bases, and 3 bases separated the two germline ends. The CDR3 bases are TGCGCCAGCAGCTCAACCTACGAGCAGTACTTC. As protein: CASSSTYEQYF.

In this sample, this clone turned up once. This chain uses TRBV6-5 with TRBJ1-1; 7 positions agree with TRBD1. CDR1 is MNHEY, CDR2 SVGAGI, per germline. Trimming removed 4 bases from V and 3 bases from J; junction bases left unmatched: 5. The CDR3 runs to 14 residues. DNA of the CDR3: TGTGCCAGCAGTTCTCAGGGGGTTCACACTGAAGCTTTCTTT. Translated, it gives CASSSQGVHTEAFF.

This clone appeared once. The chain links TRBV6-5 to TRBJ2-1; perhaps TRBD2 as D (5 bases). V lost 0 bases and J 10 bases, leaving 7 bases between the germline ends. Germline V lookup: CDR1 MNHEY, CDR2 SVGAGI. The CDR3 runs 12 residues. This CDR3 reads CASSYSTGEQFF. The CDR3 DNA reads TGTGCCAGCAGTTACTCGACGGGAGAGCAGTTCTTC.

The genes are TRBV7-3 and TRBJ2-5; 16 bases line up with TRBD2. V lost 0 bases to trimming and J lost 5 bases; unmatched junction nucleotides: 0. The germline V gene encodes CDR1 SGHTA and CDR2 FQGTGA. The CDR3 has 16 residues. The CDR3 coding sequence is TGTGCCAGCAGCTTAACGGGACTAGCGGGAGGGGAGACCCAGTACTTC. It yields the protein CASSLTGLAGGETQYF.

This clone showed up just once. The V and J genes are TRBV9 and TRBJ2-7; a possible D gene is TRBD1 (5 bases). CDR1 and CDR2 from the germline V gene are SGDLS and YYNGEE. This CDR3 has 13 residues. V lost 0 bases to trimming and J lost 6 bases, with 10 bases between them. The CDR3 nucleotides are TGTGCCAGCAGCGTAGTAGGGGTTGGCGAGCAGTACTTC. Translated: CASSVVGVGEQYF.

This sequence joins TRBV28 and TRBJ2-1; unclear D gene. The CDR3 is made up of 13 amino acids. The germline V gene has CDR1 MDHEN and CDR2 SYDVKM. The V and J ends lost 8 bases and 5 bases respectively, with 13 bases between them. CDR3 amino acids: CASALPQDNEQFF. In DNA form, the CDR3 reads TGTGCCAGCGCCCTCCCTCAGGACAATGAGCAGTTCTTC. Looking up the rest from reference TRBV28 and TRBJ2-1 gives the full variable domain: DVKVTQSSRYLVKRTGEKVFLECVQDMDHENMFWYRQDPGLGLRLIYFSYDVKMKEKGDIPEGYSVSREKKERFSLILESASTNQTSMYLCASALPQDNEQFFGPGTRLTVL.

V and J are TRBV10-3 and TRBJ2-1, with D hard to call. Trimming stripped 6 bases from V and 0 bases from J, with 9 bases between. The CDR3 is 14 residues long. Germline V gives CDR1 ENHRY, CDR2 SYGVKD. CDR3 protein: CAISGASSYNEQFF. The CDR3 DNA reads TGTGCCATCAGCGGTGCGAGCTCCTACAATGAGCAGTTCTTC.

This rearrangement joins TRBV27 to TRBJ1-4; D not resolved. V lost 8 bases and J 3 bases, leaving 13 bases between the germline ends. Germline CDR1 and CDR2: MNHEY and SMNVEV (reference sequence). The CDR3 is 14 residues long. CDR3 nucleotide sequence: TGTGCCAGCGGATTCCGGGTTTCTAATGAAAAACTGTTTTTT. It specifies CASGFRVSNEKLFF. Combining the CDR3 with reference TRBV27 and TRBJ1-4 gives the whole variable domain EAQVTQNPRYLITVTGKKLTVTCSQNMNHEYMSWYRQDPGLGLRQIYYSMNVEVTDKGDVPEGYKVSRKEKRNFPLILESPSPNQTSLYFCASGFRVSNEKLFFGSGTQLSVL.

The chain couples TRBV7-6 to TRBJ2-7; 13 nucleotides align to TRBD2. CDR3 size: 15 residues. The V segment lost 5 bases and the J segment 5 bases; nucleotides outside the gene matches: 6. Germline V CDR1 and CDR2: SGHVS, FNYEAQ. The CDR3 protein is CASSLGLAGVHEQYF. The DNA of the CDR3 is TGTGCCAGCAGCCTCGGACTAGCGGGAGTGCACGAGCAGTACTTC.

This sequence joins TRBV28 and TRBJ1-1; D gene ambiguous. Germline-derived CDR1 and CDR2 are MDHEN and SYDVKM. The V end lost 2 bases, the J end lost 0 bases, and 16 bases lay between the germline ends. There are 17 residues in the CDR3. The CDR3 reads CASSLKYTSQLNTEAFF. In nucleotides, the CDR3 is TGTGCCAGCAGTTTAAAGTATACGTCGCAGTTGAACACTGAAGCTTTCTTT.